This TCR beta chain comes out of a study (dated by TCRdb to 2014 to 2015). The study in broad terms: The study examined whether tumor-infiltrating Tregs in breast cancer are drawn from blood Tregs or arise in situ by conversion from other CD4+ T cell subsets. The full study reports these points: The validation in the larger cohort was limited to a single TCR beta V-J rearrangement instead of whole repertoires. In terms of TCR gene usage, tumor memory CD4+ T cells clustered together with blood and lymph node memory CD4+ cells, as well as with lymph node naive CD4+ cells. The TCR alpha and beta sequences of tumor-infiltrating Tregs showed the greatest overlap with tumor naive CD4+ T cells, followed by blood naive CD4+ T cells.

At least ten counts were recorded for this clonotype. No cognate antigen has been identified for it. Base-call qualities are not available, and no considerably larger clone is one nucleotide away. Naive CD4+ T cells were purified with the Miltenyi Naive CD4+ T Cell Isolation kit, with Tregs depleted using CD25 microbeads. Tregs, naive and memory CD4+ T cells from tumor, blood and ipsilateral draining lymph nodes of a handful of breast cancer patients underwent full-length TCR alpha and beta sequencing. Tumor tissue and lymph nodes obtained from ipsilateral axillary dissection were perfused with PBS, minced and then digested with collagenase I and hyaluronidase. A purity exceeding 90% was confirmed by FACS for the sorted cell populations. The CDR3 starts with the cysteine, ends with the phenylalanine, and has 16 residues. Only the CDR3 DNA stays, 48 bases, in frame from base 1. V drops 2 bases and J drops 3 bases, leaving 11 bases in between. Based on the germline V gene, the CDR1 and CDR2 sequences are MGHDK and SYGVNS.

Full-length TCR variable regions were amplified by 5' RACE PCR with constant-region reverse primers, and semi-nested PCR with Nested Universal Primer A was subsequently performed. The ReliaPrep RNA Cell Miniprep System was used to extract total RNA, which was then reverse transcribed into 5'RACE-ready cDNA with the SMARTer RACE 5'/3' Kit. Full-length TCR alpha and beta libraries were barcoded with multiplex adaptors and sequenced on an Illumina MiSeq. The authors' analysis ran thus. For each of nine subset-tissue groups, sequencing data from the five patients were combined, and the groups were compared by unsupervised clustering of TCR gene usage. Repertoire similarity was calculated with the Morisita-Horn index, weighting shared sequences by their contribution to each repertoire. TCRdb applied fastp at Q25 and MiXCR to the public reads, then kept only in-frame beta chains. Duplicate CDR3 protein sequences are folded into a single record with the most common DNA and genes. TCRdb's processing, not the study's, gives the V and J calls here. The sample table records 62,000 or so distinct CDR3 sequences; 25% to 35% of these occur just once. The ten largest clones represent roughly 2% of the sample.

The TCR was taken from a female donor with breast cancer. The sequencing input was tumor-infiltrating naive CD4+ T cells sorted from the breast tumor. Interpreted using the paper, the cell subset or site label stands for: naive CD4+ T cells, CD4+CD45RA+CD25-. The rearrangement joined TRBV25-1 to TRBJ1-6; a tentative D match to TRBD1 spans 6 bases. The nucleotide sequence reads as follows: TGTGCCAGCAGTGAACCCCAGGGGAGCTATAATTCACCCCTCCACTTT. Its coded protein is CASSEPQGSYNSPLHF.